Presented here are 14 T cell receptor beta chains from one specimen sequenced in a study of blood T cells in healthy people across ages. Using a J-beta primer mix together with a sample-barcoded 5' primer, a second PCR was run for roughly 6 to 12 cycles. TCRdb itself ran the 5' RACE reads through MiXCR, one entry per CDR3 protein. The sample lists more than 1.4 million distinct CDR3 sequences; 42% were seen once. Source material: blood. These receptors came from a woman between 18 and 30 years old in good health.

J is TRBJ1-2 and V is TRBV7-2, with TRBD1 matching 10 bases. V dropped 3 bases and J dropped 3; count of bases not matched to a gene: 7. This CDR3 spans 16 amino acids. CDR1 is SGHTA and CDR2 is FQGNSA in the germline V gene. CDR3 protein: CASSFSGQGSDYGYTF. In nucleotides, the CDR3 is TGTGCCAGCAGCTTCTCGGGACAGGGGTCAGACTATGGCTACACCTTC.

The V gene is TRBV15, the J gene TRBJ2-5; 8 positions match TRBD1. The CDR3 extends over 15 amino acids. With 4 bases clipped from V and 11 bases from J, the junction kept 15 bases outside the gene matches. CDR1 is LNHNV, CDR2 YYDKDF, per germline (reference sequence). CDR3 coding DNA: TGTGCCACCAGCACTACGGCAGGGGGCCGGTGGGAGCAGTACTTC. This codes for CATSTTAGGRWEQYF.

The chain combines TRBV18 with TRBJ2-1; D is perhaps TRBD1 (6 bases). This CDR3 contains 16 residues. The germline gives CDR1 KGHSH, CDR2 LQKENI. Trimming stripped 0 bases from V and 0 bases from J, with 9 bases between. The CDR3 sequence is CASSPPGQSSYNEQFF. DNA for the CDR3: TGTGCCAGCTCACCACCGGGACAAAGCTCCTACAATGAGCAGTTCTTC.

The chain couples TRBV12-3 or TRBV12-4 to TRBJ1-6, with TRBD1 identical over 10 bases. J lost 9 bases, V lost 4 bases, and 9 bases had no gene match. The CDR3 runs to 16 residues. The chain's CDR3 is CASSSFDRDRGSPLHF. CDR3 nucleotides: TGTGCCAGCAGTTCATTCGACCGGGACAGGGGTTCACCCCTCCACTTT.

V and J are TRBV7-2 and TRBJ2-7, with 7 bases fitting TRBD2. V trimming: 5 bases; J trimming: 7 bases; junction bases outside the gene matches: 11. The CDR3 is 14 amino acids. Germline lookup yields CDR1 SGHTA and CDR2 FQGNSA. The CDR3 sequence: CASSTQPGGYEQYF. The CDR3 DNA is TGTGCCAGCAGCACCCAACCGGGGGGTTATGAGCAGTACTTC.

This clonotype was seen a few times. The chain uses TRBV6-2 or TRBV6-3 and TRBJ2-1; 8 bases map to TRBD2. V was clipped by 5 bases and J by 9 bases; unmatched bases: 15. Germline V gene data show CDR1 as MNHEY and CDR2 as SVGEGT. The CDR3 consists of 16 residues. The CDR3 nucleotides read TGTGCCAGCAGTGACGGGCGGGGGGTTTTCTCCACTGAGCAGTTCTTC. Its translation is CASSDGRGVFSTEQFF.

This rearrangement joins TRBV9 to TRBJ2-5; TRBD2 aligns across 15 bases. The CDR3 sequence is 17 residues long. V lost 4 bases to trimming and J lost 3 bases; unmatched junction nucleotides: 7. Germline CDR1 and CDR2: SGDLS and YYNGEE. The CDR3 sequence is CASSSGTSGGIKETQYF. The CDR3 DNA follows: TGTGCCAGCAGCTCGGGGACTAGCGGGGGGATCAAAGAGACCCAGTACTTC.

This clonotype was seen a handful of times. The chain combines TRBV7-8 with TRBJ2-7; D remains unclear. The length of the CDR3 is 15 residues. Trimming took off 1 base at V and 0 bases at J, with 10 bases between the two ends. Germline V gene sequence: CDR1 SGHVS, CDR2 FQNEAQ. The CDR3 nucleotides are TGTGCCAGCAGCTTAGAATACAGTCTCTCCTACGAGCAGTACTTC. Its translation: CASSLEYSLSYEQYF.

The chain links TRBV29-1 to TRBJ2-7; TRBD1 is a possible D gene (5 bases). The CDR3 loop spans 11 amino acids. The germline V gene has CDR1 SQVTM and CDR2 ANQGSEA. The V end lost 5 bases, the J end lost 4 bases, and 9 bases lay between the germline ends. Here the CDR3 DNA reads TGCAGCGTTAAAGGGGCGTACGAGCAGTACTTC. Translating it yields CSVKGAYEQYF.

V gene TRBV5-1 combines with J gene TRBJ2-5, with D unclear. The CDR3 is made up of 17 amino acids. V lost 0 bases, J lost 2 bases, and 17 bases lay in between. The germline gives CDR1 SGHRS, CDR2 YFSETQ. The CDR3 DNA is TGCGCCAGCAGCTTGGGATTGGCAGGACCCCTACAAGAGACCCAGTACTTC. This sequence encodes CASSLGLAGPLQETQYF.

The chain uses TRBV7-9 and TRBJ2-7, with D maybe TRBD2 (6 bases). TRBJ2-5 explains the end of the DNA better; the J call may be wrong. This CDR3 comprises 15 residues. Germline lookup yields CDR1 SEHNR and CDR2 FQNEAQ (reference sequence). The CDR3, as DNA: TGTGCCAGCAGGGGGGGACTGGGAACCAGGGAGACCCAGTACTTC. Protein sequence: CASRGGLGTRETQYF.

The rearrangement links TRBV29-1 to TRBJ1-1; a weak D match, TRBD1 (5 bases). The germline gives CDR1 SQVTM, CDR2 ANQGSEA. CDR3 length: 14 residues. V lost 7 bases and J 4 bases, leaving 19 bases between the germline ends. CDR3 in DNA: TGCAGCGGTGCCCTTATGACAGCTAGCACTGAAGCTTTCTTT. Translated: CSGALMTASTEAFF.

The chain combines TRBV9 with TRBJ2-6; tentatively, D is TRBD1 or TRBD2 (7 bases each). Trimming removed 5 bases at V and 3 bases at J, with 18 bases between. In germline, CDR1 is SGDLS, CDR2 YYNGEE. The CDR3 consists of 17 residues. DNA for the CDR3: TGTGCCAGCAGTTACGCAGGGGGGGTGGATGGGGCCAACGTCCTGACTTTC. Its translation is CASSYAGGVDGANVLTF. The whole variable domain, filled in from reference TRBV9 and TRBJ2-6, reads DSGVTQTPKHLITATGQRVTLRCSPRSGDLSVYWYQQSLDQGLQFLIQYYNGEERAKGNILERFSAQQFPDLHSELNLSSLELGDSALYFCASSYAGGVDGANVLTFGAGSRLTVL.

The chain has TRBV7-9 and TRBJ1-6; D is unresolved. Deletions cut 2 bases from V and 8 bases from J, with 13 bases between. The CDR3 is 15 residues long. CDR1 SEHNR and CDR2 FQNEAQ come from the germline V gene (reference sequence). The CDR3 region has the DNA TGTGCCAGCAGCTTATTAACTGGGTTGGATTCACCCCTCCACTTT. It codes for CASSLLTGLDSPLHF.